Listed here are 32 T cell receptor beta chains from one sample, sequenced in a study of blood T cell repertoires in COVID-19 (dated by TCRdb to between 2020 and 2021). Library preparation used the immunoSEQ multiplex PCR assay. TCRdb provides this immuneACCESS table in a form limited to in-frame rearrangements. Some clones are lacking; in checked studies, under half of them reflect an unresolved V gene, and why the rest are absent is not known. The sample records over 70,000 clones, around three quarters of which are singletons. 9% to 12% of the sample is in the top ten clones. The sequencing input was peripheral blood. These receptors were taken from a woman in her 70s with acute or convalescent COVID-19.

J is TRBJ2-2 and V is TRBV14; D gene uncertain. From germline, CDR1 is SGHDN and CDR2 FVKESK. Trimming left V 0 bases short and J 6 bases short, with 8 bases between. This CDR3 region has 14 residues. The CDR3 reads CASSQDIFPGELFF. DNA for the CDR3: TGTGCCAGCAGCCAAGATATTTTTCCCGGGGAGCTGTTTTTT.

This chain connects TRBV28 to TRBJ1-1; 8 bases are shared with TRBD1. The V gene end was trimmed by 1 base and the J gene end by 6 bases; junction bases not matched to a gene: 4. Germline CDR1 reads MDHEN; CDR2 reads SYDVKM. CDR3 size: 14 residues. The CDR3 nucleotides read TGTGCCAGCAGTTTATACAGGGGGTTCTCTGAAGCTTTCTTT. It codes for CASSLYRGFSEAFF.

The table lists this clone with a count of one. The chain's CDR3 is CASSGTRNNSPLHF. The CDR3 coding sequence is TGTGCCAGCAGCGGGACAAGAAATAATTCACCCCTCCACTTT. This sequence joins TRBV6-5 and TRBJ1-6; maybe TRBD1 (6 bases). The V gene lost 6 bases and the J gene lost 5 bases, with 11 bases spanning the gap. This CDR3 has 14 amino acids. Per germline, CDR1 MNHEY and CDR2 SVGAGI.

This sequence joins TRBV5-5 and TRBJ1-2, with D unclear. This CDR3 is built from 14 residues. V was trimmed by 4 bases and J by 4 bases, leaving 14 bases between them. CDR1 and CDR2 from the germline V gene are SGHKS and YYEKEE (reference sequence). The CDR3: CASSRDASAYGYTF. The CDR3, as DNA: TGTGCCAGCAGCCGGGATGCTTCGGCCTATGGCTACACCTTC.

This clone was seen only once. CDR3 amino acids: CASKQGGVGNSPLHF. The DNA of the CDR3 is TGTGCCAGCAAACAGGGGGGGGTCGGTAATTCACCCCTCCACTTT. The chain employs TRBV7-8 and TRBJ1-6; 8 nucleotides agree with TRBD1. V dropped 7 bases and J dropped 6; count of bases not matched to a gene: 8. The germline V gene has CDR1 SGHVS and CDR2 FQNEAQ. CDR3 length: 15 amino acids.

The DNA of the CDR3 is TGTGCCAGCAGCCAAGGGACAGGCAGCTCTGGGGCCAACGTCCTGACTTTC. The encoded protein is CASSQGTGSSGANVLTF. The J gene is TRBJ2-6, the V gene TRBV3-1 (or the pseudogene TRBV3-2); 7 nucleotides align to TRBD1. The V segment lost 1 base and the J segment 0 bases; nucleotides outside the gene matches: 3. CDR3 size: 17 residues. Germline lookup yields CDR1 LGHDT and CDR2 YNNKEL (reference sequence).

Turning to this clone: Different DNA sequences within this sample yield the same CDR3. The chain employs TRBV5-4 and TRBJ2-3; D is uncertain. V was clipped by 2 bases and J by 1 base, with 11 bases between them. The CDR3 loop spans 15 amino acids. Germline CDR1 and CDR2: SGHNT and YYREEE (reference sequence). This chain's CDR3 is CASSFRGRGTDTQYF. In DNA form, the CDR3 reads TGTGCCAGCAGCTTCCGAGGCCGGGGCACAGATACGCAGTATTTT. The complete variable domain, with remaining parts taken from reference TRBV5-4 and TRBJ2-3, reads ETGVTQSPTHLIKTRGQQVTLRCSSQSGHNTVSWYQQALGQGPQFIFQYYREEENGRGNFPPRFSGLQFPNYSSELNVNALELDDSALYLCASSFRGRGTDTQYFGPGTRLTVL.

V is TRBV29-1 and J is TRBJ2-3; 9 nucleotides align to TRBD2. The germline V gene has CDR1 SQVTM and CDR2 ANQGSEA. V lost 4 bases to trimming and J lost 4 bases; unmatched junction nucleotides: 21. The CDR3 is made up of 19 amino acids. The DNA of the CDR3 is TGCAGCGTTGCCGGGGGGACCCGGGGGGCTAGCGGGACGCCAGATACGCAGTATTTT. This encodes CSVAGGTRGASGTPDTQYF.

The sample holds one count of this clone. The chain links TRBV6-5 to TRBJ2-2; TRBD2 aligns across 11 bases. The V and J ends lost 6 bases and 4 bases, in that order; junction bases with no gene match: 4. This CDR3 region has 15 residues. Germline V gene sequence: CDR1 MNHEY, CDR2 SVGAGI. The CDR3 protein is CASSFSGRVTGELFF. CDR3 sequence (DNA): TGTGCCAGCAGCTTTAGCGGGAGGGTCACCGGGGAGCTGTTTTTT.

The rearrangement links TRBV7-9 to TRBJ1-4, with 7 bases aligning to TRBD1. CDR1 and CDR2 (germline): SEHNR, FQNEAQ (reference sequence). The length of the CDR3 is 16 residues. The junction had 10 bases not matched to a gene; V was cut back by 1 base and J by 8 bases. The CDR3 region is CASSLGRQGVGEKLFF. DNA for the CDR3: TGTGCCAGCAGCTTAGGACGACAGGGCGTAGGAGAAAAACTGTTTTTT.

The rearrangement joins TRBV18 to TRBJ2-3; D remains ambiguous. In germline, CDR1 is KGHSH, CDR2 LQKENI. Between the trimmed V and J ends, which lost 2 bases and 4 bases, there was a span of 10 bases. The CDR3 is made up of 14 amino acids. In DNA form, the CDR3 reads TGTGCCAGCTCACCAGTCAGGTTCCCAGATACGCAGTATTTT. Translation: CASSPVRFPDTQYF. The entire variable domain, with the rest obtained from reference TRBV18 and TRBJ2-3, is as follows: NAGVMQNPRHLVRRRGQEARLRCSPMKGHSHVYWYRQLPEEGLKFMVYLQKENIIDESGMPKERFSAEFPKEGPSILRIQQVVRGDSAAYFCASSPVRFPDTQYFGPGTRLTVL.

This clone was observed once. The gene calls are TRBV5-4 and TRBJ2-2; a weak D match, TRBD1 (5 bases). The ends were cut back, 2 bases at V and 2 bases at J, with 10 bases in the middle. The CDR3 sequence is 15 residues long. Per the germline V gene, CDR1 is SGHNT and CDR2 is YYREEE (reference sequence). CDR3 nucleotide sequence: TGTGCCAGCAGCTTAGGACACCTAAACACCGGGGAGCTGTTTTTT. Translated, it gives CASSLGHLNTGELFF.

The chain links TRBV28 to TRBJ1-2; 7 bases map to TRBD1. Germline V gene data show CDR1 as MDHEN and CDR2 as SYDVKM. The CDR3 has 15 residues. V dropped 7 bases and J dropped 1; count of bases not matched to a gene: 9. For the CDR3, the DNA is TGTGCCAGCACCTTGGGACAGTCTTTTAACTATGGCTACACCTTC. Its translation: CASTLGQSFNYGYTF.

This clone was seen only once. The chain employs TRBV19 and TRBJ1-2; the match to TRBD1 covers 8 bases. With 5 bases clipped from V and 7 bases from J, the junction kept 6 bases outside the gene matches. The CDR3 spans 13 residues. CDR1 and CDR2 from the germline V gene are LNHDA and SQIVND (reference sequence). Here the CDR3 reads CASSVGQGGGYTF. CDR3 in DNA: TGTGCCAGTAGTGTAGGACAGGGCGGTGGCTACACCTTC.

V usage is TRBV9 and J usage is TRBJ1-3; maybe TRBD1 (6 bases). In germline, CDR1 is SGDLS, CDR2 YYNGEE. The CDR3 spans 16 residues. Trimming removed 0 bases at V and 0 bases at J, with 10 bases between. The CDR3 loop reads CASSVGDTSSGNTIYF. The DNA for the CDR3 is TGTGCCAGCAGCGTAGGGGACACAAGCTCTGGAAACACCATATATTTT.

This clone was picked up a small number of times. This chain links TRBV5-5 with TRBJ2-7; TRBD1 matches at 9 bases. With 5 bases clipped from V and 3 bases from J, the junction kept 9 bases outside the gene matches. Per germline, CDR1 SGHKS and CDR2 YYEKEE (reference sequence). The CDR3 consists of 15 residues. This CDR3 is CASRTAGTGYYEQYF. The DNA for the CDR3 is TGTGCCAGCAGAACCGCCGGGACAGGGTACTACGAGCAGTACTTC.

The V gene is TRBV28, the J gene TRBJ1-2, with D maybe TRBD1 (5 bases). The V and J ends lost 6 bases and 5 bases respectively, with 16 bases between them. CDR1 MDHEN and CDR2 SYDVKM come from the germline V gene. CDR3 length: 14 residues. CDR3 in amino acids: CASRQTQGWYGYTF. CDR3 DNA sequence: TGTGCCAGCAGACAAACTCAGGGTTGGTATGGCTACACCTTC.

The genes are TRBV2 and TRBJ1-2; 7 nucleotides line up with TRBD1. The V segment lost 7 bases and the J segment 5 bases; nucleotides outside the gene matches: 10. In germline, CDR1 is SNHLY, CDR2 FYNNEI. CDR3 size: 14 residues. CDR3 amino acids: CASTPDRSLYGYTF. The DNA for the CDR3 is TGTGCCAGCACCCCGGACAGGTCCCTTTATGGCTACACCTTC.

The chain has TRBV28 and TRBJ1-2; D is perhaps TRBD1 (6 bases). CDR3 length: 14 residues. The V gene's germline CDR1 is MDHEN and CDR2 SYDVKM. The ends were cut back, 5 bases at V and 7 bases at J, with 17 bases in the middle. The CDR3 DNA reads TGTGCCAGCAGTGCGACAGGCCGAGGGGGTGGCTACACCTTC. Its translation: CASSATGRGGGYTF.

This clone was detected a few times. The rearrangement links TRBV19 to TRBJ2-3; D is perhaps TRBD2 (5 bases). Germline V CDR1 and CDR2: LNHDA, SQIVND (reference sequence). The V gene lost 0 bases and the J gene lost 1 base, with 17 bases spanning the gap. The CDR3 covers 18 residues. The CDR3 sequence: CASSIDLIAGLGTDTQYF. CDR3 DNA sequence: TGTGCCAGTAGTATAGATCTTATTGCGGGTCTCGGCACAGATACGCAGTATTTT.

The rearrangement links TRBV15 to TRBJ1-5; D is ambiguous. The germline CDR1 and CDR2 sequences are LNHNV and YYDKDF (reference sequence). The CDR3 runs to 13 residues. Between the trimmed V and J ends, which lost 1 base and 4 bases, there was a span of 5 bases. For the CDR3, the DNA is TGTGCCACCAGCAGAGCGGGTAATCAGCCCCAGCATTTT. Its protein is CATSRAGNQPQHF.

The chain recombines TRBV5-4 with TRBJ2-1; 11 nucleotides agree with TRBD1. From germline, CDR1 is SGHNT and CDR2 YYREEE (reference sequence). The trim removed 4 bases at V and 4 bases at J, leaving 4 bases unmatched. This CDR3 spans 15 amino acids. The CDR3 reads CASSRDRGRYNEQFF. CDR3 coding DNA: TGTGCCAGCAGCCGGGACAGGGGGAGGTACAATGAGCAGTTCTTC.

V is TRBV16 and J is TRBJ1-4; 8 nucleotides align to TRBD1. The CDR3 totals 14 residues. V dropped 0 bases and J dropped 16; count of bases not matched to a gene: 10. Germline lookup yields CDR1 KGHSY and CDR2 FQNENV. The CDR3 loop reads CASSQSSGGQGGFF. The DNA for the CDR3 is TGTGCCAGCAGCCAATCGAGTGGAGGACAGGGAGGGTTTTTT.

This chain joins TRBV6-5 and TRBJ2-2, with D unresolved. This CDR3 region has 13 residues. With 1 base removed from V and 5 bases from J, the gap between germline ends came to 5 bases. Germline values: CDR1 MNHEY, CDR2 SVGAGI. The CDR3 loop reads CASSYLRTGELFF. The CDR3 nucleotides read TGTGCCAGCAGTTACTTGCGGACCGGGGAGCTGTTTTTT.

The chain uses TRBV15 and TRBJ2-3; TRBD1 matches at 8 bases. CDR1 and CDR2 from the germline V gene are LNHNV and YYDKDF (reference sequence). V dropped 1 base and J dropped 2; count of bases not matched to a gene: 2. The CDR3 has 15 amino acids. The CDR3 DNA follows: TGTGCCACCAGCAGAGTGGGACAGGACACAGATACGCAGTATTTT. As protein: CATSRVGQDTDTQYF.

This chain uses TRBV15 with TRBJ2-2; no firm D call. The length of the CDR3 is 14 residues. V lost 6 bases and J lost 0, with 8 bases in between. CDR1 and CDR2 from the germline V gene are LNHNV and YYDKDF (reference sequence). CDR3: CATRRFANTGELFF. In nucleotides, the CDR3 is TGTGCCACCAGGCGGTTCGCGAACACCGGGGAGCTGTTTTTT.

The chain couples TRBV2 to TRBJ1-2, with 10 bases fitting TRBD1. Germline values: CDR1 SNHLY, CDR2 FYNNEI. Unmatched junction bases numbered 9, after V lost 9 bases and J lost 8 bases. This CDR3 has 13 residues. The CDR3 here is CARADRGSDGYTF. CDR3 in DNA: TGTGCCAGAGCGGACAGGGGGTCGGACGGCTACACCTTC.

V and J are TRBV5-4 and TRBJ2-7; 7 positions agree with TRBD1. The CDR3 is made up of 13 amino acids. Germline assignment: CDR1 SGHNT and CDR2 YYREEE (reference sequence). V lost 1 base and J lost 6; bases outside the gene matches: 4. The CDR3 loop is CASSLRGRIEQYF. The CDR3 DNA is TGTGCCAGCAGCTTGAGGGGGCGCATCGAGCAGTACTTC.

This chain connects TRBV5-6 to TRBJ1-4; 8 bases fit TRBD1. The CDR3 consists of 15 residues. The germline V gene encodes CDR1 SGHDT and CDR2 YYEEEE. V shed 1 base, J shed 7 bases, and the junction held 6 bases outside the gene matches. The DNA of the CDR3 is TGTGCCAGCAGCTTGTTCGGACAGGGAGGTGAAAAACTGTTTTTT. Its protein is CASSLFGQGGEKLFF.

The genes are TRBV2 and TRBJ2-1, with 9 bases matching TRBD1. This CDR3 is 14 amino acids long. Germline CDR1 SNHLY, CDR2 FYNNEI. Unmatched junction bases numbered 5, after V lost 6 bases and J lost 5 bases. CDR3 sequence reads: CASRIRTGDNEQFF. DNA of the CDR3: TGTGCCAGCAGGATAAGGACAGGGGACAATGAGCAGTTCTTC.

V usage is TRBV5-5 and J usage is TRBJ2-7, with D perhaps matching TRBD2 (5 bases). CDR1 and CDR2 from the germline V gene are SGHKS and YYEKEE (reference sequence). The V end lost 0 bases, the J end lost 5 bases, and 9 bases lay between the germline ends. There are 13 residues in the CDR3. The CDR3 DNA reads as TGTGCCAGCAGCTTGGAACCGAGGGACGAGCAGTACTTC. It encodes CASSLEPRDEQYF.

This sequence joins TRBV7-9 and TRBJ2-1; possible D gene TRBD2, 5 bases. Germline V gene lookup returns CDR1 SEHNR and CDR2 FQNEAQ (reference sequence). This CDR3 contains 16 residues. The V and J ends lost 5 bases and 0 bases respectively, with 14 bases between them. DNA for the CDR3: TGTGCCAGCAGCCCCCGCGGGCATGGCTCCTACAATGAGCAGTTCTTC. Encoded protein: CASSPRGHGSYNEQFF. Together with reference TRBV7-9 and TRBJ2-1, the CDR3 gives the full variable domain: DTGVSQNPRHKITKRGQNVTFRCDPISEHNRLYWYRQTLGQGPEFLTYFQNEAQLEKSRLLSDRFSAERPKGSFSTLEIQRTEQGDSAMYLCASSPRGHGSYNEQFFGPGTRLTVL.